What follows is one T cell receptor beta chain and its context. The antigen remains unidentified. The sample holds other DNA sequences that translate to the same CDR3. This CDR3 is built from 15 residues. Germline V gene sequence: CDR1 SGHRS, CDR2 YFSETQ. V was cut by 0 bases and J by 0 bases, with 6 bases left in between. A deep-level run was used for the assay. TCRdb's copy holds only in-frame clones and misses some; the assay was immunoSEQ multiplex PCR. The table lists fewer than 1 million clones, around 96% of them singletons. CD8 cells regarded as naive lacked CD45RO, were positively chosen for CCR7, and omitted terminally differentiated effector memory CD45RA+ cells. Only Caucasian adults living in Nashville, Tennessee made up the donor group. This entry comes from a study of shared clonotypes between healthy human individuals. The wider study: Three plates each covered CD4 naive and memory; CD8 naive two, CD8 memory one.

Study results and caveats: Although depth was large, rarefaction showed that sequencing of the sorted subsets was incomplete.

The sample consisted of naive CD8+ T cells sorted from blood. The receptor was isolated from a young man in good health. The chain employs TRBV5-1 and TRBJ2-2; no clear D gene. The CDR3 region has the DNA TGCGCCAGCAGCTTGGGGACGACGAACACCGGGGAGCTGTTTTTT. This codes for CASSLGTTNTGELFF.